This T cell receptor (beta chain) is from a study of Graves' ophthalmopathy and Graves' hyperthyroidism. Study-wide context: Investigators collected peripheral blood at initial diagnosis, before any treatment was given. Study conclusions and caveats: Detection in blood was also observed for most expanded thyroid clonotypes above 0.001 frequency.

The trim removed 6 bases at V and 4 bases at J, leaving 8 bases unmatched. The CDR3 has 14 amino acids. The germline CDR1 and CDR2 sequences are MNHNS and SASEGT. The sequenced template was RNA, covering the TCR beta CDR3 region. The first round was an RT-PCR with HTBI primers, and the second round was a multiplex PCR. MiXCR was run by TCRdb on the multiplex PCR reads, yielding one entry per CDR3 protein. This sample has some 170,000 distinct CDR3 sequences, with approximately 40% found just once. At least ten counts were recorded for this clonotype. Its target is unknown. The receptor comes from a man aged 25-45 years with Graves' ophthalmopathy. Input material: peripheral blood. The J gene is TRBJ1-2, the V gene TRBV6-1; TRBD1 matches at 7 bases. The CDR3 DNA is TGTGCCAGCAGCGACAGGGTAATAAGCTATGGCTACACCTTC. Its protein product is CASSDRVISYGYTF.